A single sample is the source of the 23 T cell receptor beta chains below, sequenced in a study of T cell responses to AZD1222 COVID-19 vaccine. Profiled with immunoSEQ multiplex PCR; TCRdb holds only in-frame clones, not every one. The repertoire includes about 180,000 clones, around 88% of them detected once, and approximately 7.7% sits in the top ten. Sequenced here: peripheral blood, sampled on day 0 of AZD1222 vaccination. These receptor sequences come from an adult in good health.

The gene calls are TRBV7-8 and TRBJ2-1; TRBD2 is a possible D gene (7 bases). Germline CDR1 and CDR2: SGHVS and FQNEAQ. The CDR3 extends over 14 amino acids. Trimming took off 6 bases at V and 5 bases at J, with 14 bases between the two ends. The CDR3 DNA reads TGTGCCAGCAGGGGGGGGCTAATAAACAATGAGCAGTTCTTC. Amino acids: CASRGGLINNEQFF. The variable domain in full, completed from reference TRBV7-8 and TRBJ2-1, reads GAGVSQSPRYKVAKRGQDVALRCDPISGHVSLFWYQQALGQGPEFLTYFQNEAQLDKSGLPSDRFFAERPEGSVSTLKIQRTQQEDSAVYLCASRGGLINNEQFFGPGTRLTVL.

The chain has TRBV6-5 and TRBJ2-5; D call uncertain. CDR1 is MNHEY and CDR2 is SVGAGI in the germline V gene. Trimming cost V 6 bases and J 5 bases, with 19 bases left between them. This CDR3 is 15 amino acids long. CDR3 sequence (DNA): TGTGCCAGCAGCCATCTCCCCGGCCAAACGGAGACCCAGTACTTC. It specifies CASSHLPGQTETQYF.

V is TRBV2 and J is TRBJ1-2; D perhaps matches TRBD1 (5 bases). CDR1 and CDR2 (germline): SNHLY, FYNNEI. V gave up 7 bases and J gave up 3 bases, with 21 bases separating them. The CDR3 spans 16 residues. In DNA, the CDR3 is TGTGCCAGCACCGAAGAGATGGGGGGATGGGACTATGGCTACACCTTC. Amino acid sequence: CASTEEMGGWDYGYTF. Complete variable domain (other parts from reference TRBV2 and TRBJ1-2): EPEVTQTPSHQVTQMGQEVILRCVPISNHLYFYWYRQILGQKVEFLVSFYNNEISEKSEIFDDQFSVERPDGSNFTLKIRSTKLEDSAMYFCASTEEMGGWDYGYTFGSGTRLTVV.

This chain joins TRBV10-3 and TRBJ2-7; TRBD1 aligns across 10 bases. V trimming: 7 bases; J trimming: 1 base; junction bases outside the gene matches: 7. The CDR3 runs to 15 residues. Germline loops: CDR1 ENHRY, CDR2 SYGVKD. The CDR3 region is CAITLGQGGSYEQYF. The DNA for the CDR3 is TGTGCCATCACCCTAGGACAGGGGGGATCCTACGAGCAGTACTTC.

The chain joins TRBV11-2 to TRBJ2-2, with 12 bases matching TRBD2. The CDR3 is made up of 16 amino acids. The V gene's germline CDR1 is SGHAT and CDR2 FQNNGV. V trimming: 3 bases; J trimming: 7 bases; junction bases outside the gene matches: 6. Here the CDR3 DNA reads TGTGCCAGCAGCTTCCTAGCGGGGGGGCCTGTCGGGGAGCTGTTTTTT. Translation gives CASSFLAGGPVGELFF.

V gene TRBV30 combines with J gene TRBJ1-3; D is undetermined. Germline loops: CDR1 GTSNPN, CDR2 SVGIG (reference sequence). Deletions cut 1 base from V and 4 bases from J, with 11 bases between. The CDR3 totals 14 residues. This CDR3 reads CAWSGRSLGNTIYF. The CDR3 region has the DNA TGTGCCTGGAGTGGGAGATCCCTCGGAAACACCATATATTTT.

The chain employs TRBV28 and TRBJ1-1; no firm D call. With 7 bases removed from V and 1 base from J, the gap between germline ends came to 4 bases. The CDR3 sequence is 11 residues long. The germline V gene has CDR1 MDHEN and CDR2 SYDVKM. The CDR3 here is CASKQNTEAFF. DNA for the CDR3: TGTGCCAGCAAGCAGAACACTGAAGCTTTCTTT.

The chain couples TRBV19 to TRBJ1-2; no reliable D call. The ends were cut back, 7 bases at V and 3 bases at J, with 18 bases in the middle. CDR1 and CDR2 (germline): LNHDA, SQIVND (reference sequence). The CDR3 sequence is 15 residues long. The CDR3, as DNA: TGTGCCAGTAACCCCAGAGCCCAGGACGACTATGGCTACACCTTC. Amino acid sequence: CASNPRAQDDYGYTF.

The CDR3 loop reads CASSLNGGPTEAFF. CDR3 nucleotides: TGTGCCAGCAGCTTGAACGGGGGCCCCACTGAAGCTTTCTTT. The chain combines TRBV5-4 with TRBJ1-1; tentatively, D is TRBD1 (6 bases). Germline CDR1 reads SGHNT; CDR2 reads YYREEE (reference sequence). V lost 1 base and J 4 bases, leaving 11 bases between the germline ends. The CDR3 runs to 14 residues.

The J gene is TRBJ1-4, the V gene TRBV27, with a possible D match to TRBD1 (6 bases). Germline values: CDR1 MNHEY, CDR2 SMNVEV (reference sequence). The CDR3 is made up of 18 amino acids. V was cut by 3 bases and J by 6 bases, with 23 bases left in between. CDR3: CASSFSTRQRTEYEKLFF. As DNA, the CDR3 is TGTGCCAGCAGTTTTAGCACCCGACAAAGGACAGAGTATGAAAAACTGTTTTTT.

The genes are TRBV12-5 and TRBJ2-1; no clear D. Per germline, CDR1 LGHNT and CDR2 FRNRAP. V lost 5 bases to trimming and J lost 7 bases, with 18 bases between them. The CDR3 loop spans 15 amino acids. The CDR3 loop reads CASGPSGVRLNEQFF. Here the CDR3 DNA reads TGTGCTAGTGGTCCTTCAGGAGTGAGGTTGAATGAGCAGTTCTTC. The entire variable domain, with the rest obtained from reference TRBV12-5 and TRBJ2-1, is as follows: DARVTQTPRHKVTEMGQEVTMRCQPILGHNTVFWYRQTMMQGLELLAYFRNRAPLDDSGMPKDRFSAEMPDATLATLKIQPSEPRDSAVYFCASGPSGVRLNEQFFGPGTRLTVL.

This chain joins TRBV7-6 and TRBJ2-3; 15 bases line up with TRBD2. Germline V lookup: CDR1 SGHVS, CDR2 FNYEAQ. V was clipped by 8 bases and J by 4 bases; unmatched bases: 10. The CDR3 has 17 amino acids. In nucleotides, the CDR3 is TGTGCCAGCGGGCCCAGGACTAGCGGGGGGGCTGCAGATACGCAGTATTTT. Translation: CASGPRTSGGAADTQYF.

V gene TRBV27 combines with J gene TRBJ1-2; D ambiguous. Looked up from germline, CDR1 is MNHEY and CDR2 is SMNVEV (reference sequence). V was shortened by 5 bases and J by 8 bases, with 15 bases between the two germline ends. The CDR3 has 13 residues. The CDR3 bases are TGTGCCAGCAGTCTCGGGGTCTCCTGGGGCTACACCTTC. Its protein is CASSLGVSWGYTF.

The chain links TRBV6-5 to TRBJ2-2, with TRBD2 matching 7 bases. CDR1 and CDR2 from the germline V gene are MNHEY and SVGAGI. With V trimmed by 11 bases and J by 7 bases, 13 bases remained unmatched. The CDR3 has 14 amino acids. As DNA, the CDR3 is TGTGCCGTACCCCCCGGGGGGTTGGGCGGGGAGCTGTTTTTT. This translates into CAVPPGGLGGELFF.

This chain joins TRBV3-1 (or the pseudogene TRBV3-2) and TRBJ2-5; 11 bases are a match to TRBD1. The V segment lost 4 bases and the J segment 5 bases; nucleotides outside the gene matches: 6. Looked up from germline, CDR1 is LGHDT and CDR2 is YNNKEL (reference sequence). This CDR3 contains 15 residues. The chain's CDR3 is CASSPGTGGGETQYF. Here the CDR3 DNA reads TGTGCCAGCAGCCCCGGGACAGGGGGTGGGGAGACCCAGTACTTC.

The CDR3 here is CASSPTSGWTGELFF. CDR3 nucleotide sequence: TGCGCCAGCAGCCCCACTAGCGGGTGGACCGGGGAGCTGTTTTTT. This chain uses TRBV5-1 with TRBJ2-2; 9 nucleotides match TRBD2. The V gene's germline CDR1 is SGHRS and CDR2 YFSETQ. The CDR3 contains 15 residues. Losses at the gene ends were 4 bases for V and 5 bases for J; bases not matched to a gene: 6. Supplemented by reference TRBV5-1 and TRBJ2-2, the full variable domain reads KAGVTQTPRYLIKTRGQQVTLSCSPISGHRSVSWYQQTPGQGLQFLFEYFSETQRNKGNFPGRFSGRQFSNSRSEMNVSTLELGDSALYLCASSPTSGWTGELFFGEGSRLTVL.

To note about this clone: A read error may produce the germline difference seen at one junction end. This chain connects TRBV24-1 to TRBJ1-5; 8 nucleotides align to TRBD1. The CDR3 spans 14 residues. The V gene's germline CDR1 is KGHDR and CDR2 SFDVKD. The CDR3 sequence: CATGDRGFNQPQHF. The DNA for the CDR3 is TGTGCCACCGGTGACAGGGGATTCAATCAGCCCCAGCATTTT.

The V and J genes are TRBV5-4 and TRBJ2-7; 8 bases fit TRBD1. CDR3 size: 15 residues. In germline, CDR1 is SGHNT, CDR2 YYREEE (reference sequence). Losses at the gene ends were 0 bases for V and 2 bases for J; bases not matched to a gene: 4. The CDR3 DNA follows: TGTGCCAGCAGCTTGGACCAGGGGGCAGCCTACGAGCAGTACTTC. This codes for CASSLDQGAAYEQYF.

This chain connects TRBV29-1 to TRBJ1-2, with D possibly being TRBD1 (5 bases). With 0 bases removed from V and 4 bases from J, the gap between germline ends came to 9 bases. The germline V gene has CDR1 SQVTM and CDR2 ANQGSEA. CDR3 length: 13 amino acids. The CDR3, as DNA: TGCAGCGTTGAAGAGGCGGACACCTATGGCTACACCTTC. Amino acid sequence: CSVEEADTYGYTF. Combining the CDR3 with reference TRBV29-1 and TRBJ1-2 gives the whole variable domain SAVISQKPSRDICQRGTSLTIQCQVDSQVTMMFWYRQQPGQSLTLIATANQGSEATYESGFVIDKFPISRPNLTFSTLTVSNMSPEDSSIYLCSVEEADTYGYTFGSGTRLTVV.

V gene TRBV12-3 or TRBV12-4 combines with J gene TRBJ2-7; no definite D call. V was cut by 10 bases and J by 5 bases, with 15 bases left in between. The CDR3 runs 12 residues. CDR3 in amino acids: CAITPGIHEQYF. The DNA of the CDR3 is TGTGCCATCACCCCAGGTATCCACGAGCAGTACTTC.

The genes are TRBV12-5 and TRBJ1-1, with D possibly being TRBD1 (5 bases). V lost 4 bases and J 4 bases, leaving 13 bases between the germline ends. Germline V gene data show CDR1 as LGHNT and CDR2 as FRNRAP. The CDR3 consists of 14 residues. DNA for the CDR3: TGTGCTAGTGGTTCTGGACATCCGGGCACTGAAGCTTTCTTT. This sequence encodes CASGSGHPGTEAFF.

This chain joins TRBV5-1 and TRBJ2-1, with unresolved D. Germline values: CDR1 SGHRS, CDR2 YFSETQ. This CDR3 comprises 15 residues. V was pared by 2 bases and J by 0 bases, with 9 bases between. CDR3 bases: TGCGCCAGCAGCTTACCCGCCAGCTCCTACAATGAGCAGTTCTTC. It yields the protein CASSLPASSYNEQFF. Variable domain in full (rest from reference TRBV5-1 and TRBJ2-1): KAGVTQTPRYLIKTRGQQVTLSCSPISGHRSVSWYQQTPGQGLQFLFEYFSETQRNKGNFPGRFSGRQFSNSRSEMNVSTLELGDSALYLCASSLPASSYNEQFFGPGTRLTVL.

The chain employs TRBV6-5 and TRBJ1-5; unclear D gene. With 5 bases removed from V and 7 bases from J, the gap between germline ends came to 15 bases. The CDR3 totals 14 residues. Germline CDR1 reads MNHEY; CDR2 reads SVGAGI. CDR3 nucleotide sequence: TGTGCCAGCAGTCCCTGGGGTTTAGGGCAGCCCCAGCATTTT. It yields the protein CASSPWGLGQPQHF.